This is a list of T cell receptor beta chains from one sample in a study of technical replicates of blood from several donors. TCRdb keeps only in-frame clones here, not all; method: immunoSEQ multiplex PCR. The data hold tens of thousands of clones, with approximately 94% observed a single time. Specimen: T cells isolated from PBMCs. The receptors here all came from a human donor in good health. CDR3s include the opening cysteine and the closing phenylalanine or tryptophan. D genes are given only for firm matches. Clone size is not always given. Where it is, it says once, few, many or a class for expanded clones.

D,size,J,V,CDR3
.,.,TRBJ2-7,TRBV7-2,CASSLSQAEQYF
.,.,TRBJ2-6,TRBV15,CATSRERSAGANVLTF
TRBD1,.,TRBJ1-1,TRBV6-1,CATSGGGEAFF
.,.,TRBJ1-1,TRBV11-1,CASTLWAGNTEAFF
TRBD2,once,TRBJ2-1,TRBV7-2,CASSLGLAGYNEQFF
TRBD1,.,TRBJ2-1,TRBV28,CASSTLRTGRSSDEQFF
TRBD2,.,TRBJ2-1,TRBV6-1,CASSEVAGPFFSYNEQFF
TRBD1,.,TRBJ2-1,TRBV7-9,CASSSGTEVSEQFF
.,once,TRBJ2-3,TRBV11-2,CASSLGVPSTDTQYF
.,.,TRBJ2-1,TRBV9,CASSASGTGSWGEQFF
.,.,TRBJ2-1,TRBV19,CASSIGQGTYNEQFF
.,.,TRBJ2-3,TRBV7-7,CASSSLGGEGDTQYF
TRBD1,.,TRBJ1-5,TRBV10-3,CAITGEVDQPQHF
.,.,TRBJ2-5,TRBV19,CASRGQKETQYF
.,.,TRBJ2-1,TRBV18,CASSPPGQYNEQFF
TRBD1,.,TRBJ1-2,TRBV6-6,CASSRDRGRSGYTF
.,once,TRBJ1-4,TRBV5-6,CASSFAPMVSEKLFF
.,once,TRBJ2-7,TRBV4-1,CASSQDYNPAYEQYF
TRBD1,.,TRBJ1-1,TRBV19,CAILITGGAEAFF
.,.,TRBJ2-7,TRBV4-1,CASSPDSTGSYDEQYF
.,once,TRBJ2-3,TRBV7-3,CASSFLGPGQGLAGDIDTQYF
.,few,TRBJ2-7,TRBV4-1,CASSQGLANNEQYF
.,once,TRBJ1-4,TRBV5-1,CASSLVGGGNEKLFF
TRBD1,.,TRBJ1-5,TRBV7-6,CASSLDGDRDQPQHF
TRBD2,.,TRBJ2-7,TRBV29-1,CSAGTTSSYEQYF
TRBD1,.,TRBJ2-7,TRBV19,CASSIQGASYEQYF
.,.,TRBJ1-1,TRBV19,CASSGPYTEAFF
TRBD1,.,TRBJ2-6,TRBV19,CASIPRQGAYGANVLTF
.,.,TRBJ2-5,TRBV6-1,CASSEAGMWASETQYF
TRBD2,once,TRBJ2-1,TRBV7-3,CASSPTGTSGSYEQFF
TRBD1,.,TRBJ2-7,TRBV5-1,CASSSDRGIYEQYF
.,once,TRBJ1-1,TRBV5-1,CASGPGLLGTEAFF
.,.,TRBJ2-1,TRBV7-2,CASSLFRENWNEQFF
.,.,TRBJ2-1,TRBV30,CAWKGGMNPISSYNEQFF
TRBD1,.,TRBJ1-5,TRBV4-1,CASSHTGVTNQPQHF
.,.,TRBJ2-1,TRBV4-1,CASSRNGGDQQFF
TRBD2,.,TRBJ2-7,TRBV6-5,CASSPREDRVEQYF
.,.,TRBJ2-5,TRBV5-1,CASSLVSGQETQYF
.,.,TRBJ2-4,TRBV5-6,CASSLGRSLAKNIQYF
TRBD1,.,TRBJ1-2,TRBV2,CASMGQGVYGYTF
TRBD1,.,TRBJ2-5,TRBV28,CASSPDRGWQETQYF
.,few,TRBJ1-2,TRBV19,CASIGQRRDSTNYGYTF
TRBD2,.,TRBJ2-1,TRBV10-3,CAISLGLDNEQFF
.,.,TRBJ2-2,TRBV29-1,CSALSGSYTGELFF
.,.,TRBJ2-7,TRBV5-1,CASGGGSSYEQYF
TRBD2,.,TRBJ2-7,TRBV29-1,CSVEGLAEDYEQYF
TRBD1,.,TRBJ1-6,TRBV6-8,CASSYVSDRGQRSYNSPLHF
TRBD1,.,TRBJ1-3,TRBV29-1,CSVAGTDYPSGNTIYF
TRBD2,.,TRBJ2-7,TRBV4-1,CASSQGGTSGRSRRGEQYF
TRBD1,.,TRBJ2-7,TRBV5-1,CASAGTGMSYEQYF
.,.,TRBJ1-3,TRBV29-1,CSVGDSHSGNTIYF
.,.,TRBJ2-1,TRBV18,CASSQGNEQFF
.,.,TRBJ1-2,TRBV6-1,CASSEFDWQGYTF
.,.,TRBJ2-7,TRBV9,CASSAGGASSYEQYF
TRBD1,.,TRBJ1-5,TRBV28,CASRTGGLVFLNQPQHF
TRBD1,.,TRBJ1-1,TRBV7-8,CASSRDRANTEAFF
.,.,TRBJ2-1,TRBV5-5,CASSSRDEQFF
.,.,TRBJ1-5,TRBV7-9,CASSLEGDQPQHF